A single sample gave rise to the 8 T cell receptor beta chains below, sequenced in a study of regulatory T cells in long-lasting Graves disease. As for time point: persistent/refractory GD, antithyroid drugs over 5 years with positive TRAb. After RNA was extracted from PBMCs, the TCR library was made from it. The TCR beta library used iRepertoire HTBI primers with Arm-PCR amplification of CDR3. TCRdb reprocessed the multiplex PCR reads with MiXCR, giving one entry per CDR3 protein. This sample has almost 350,000 distinct CDR3 sequences, with about 20% found just once. This specimen was peripheral blood mononuclear cells (PBMCs), taken when the disease was refractory, from a patient treated with antithyroid drugs. Source of these receptors: a female donor with Graves disease.

The gene calls are TRBV4-1 and TRBJ1-6; D gene uncertain. CDR1 is MGHRA and CDR2 is YSYEKL in the germline V gene. V was shortened by 5 bases and J by 10 bases, with 15 bases between the two germline ends. The CDR3 is 14 amino acids. CDR3 in DNA: TGCGCCAGCAGCATACCGGACCGTGCGTCACCCCTCCACTTT. Translating gives CASSIPDRASPLHF.

For this clonotype: Sequence at one end of the junction differs from germline and may be a read error. This chain uses TRBV6-1 with TRBJ2-7; D possibly corresponds to TRBD1 (5 bases). The CDR3 sequence is 13 residues long. Germline CDR1 reads MNHNS; CDR2 reads SASEGT. The CDR3 loop is CAGSDSSSYEQYF. Written as DNA, the CDR3 is TGTGCCGGCAGTGACAGTTCCTCCTACGAGCAGTACTTC.

The chain uses TRBV6-5 and TRBJ1-4, with D possibly being TRBD1 (6 bases). Trimming removed 2 bases at V and 8 bases at J, with 21 bases between. The CDR3 length is 17 residues. The germline V gene encodes CDR1 MNHEY and CDR2 SVGAGI. The CDR3 is CASSYRARGRGVEKLFF. For the CDR3, the DNA is TGTGCCAGCAGTTACCGCGCGCGGGGGCGGGGTGTGGAAAAACTGTTTTTT.

J is TRBJ2-7 and V is TRBV27, with D perhaps matching TRBD2 (5 bases). Germline V gene sequence: CDR1 MNHEY, CDR2 SMNVEV (reference sequence). Trimming shortened V by 6 bases and J by 0 bases, and 12 bases separated the two germline ends. The length of the CDR3 is 14 residues. The CDR3 loop reads CASSPRASSYEQYF. CDR3 DNA: TGTGCCAGCAGCCCGCGGGCCAGCTCCTACGAGCAGTACTTC.

This clonotype was counted ten times or more. The rearrangement uses TRBV2 and TRBJ1-2; D is perhaps TRBD1 (5 bases). The CDR3 length is 14 residues. Trimming stripped 4 bases from V and 10 bases from J, with 19 bases between. The germline CDR1 and CDR2 sequences are SNHLY and FYNNEI. DNA of the CDR3: TGTGCCAGCAGTGGGATTATAAGGGGCAGCGACTACACCTTC. It translates to CASSGIIRGSDYTF.

V gene TRBV5-1 combines with J gene TRBJ2-7, with 10 nucleotides matching TRBD2. Germline lookup yields CDR1 SGHRS and CDR2 YFSETQ. The V segment lost 0 bases and the J segment 7 bases; nucleotides outside the gene matches: 10. CDR3 length equals 16 residues. CDR3 amino acids: CASSLAFLAGVGEQYF. The CDR3 coding sequence is TGCGCCAGCAGCTTGGCGTTTCTAGCGGGAGTTGGGGAGCAGTACTTC. The entire variable domain, with the rest obtained from reference TRBV5-1 and TRBJ2-7, is as follows: KAGVTQTPRYLIKTRGQQVTLSCSPISGHRSVSWYQQTPGQGLQFLFEYFSETQRNKGNFPGRFSGRQFSNSRSEMNVSTLELGDSALYLCASSLAFLAGVGEQYFGPGTRLTVT.

This clonotype has more than one count but fewer than ten. V gene TRBV19 combines with J gene TRBJ2-7; TRBD1 is a possible D gene (6 bases). Germline-derived CDR1 and CDR2 are LNHDA and SQIVND (reference sequence). V was trimmed by 6 bases and J by 3 bases, leaving 18 bases between them. The CDR3 has 15 residues. The CDR3 protein is CASSPSPGANYEQYF. The CDR3 region has the DNA TGTGCCAGTAGCCCATCCCCAGGGGCGAACTACGAGCAGTACTTC.

This clonotype appeared a few times. J is TRBJ2-1 and V is TRBV25-1, with 8 positions matching TRBD2. In germline, CDR1 is MGHDK, CDR2 SYGVNS. The CDR3 is 14 residues long. V gave up 8 bases and J gave up 8 bases; unmatched junction bases: 11. Here the CDR3 reads CASHTSGRSYEQFF. DNA for the CDR3: TGTGCCAGCCATACTAGCGGAAGGTCTTATGAGCAGTTCTTC.